This TCR beta chain appears in the sequencing data of a study of T cell repertoires in cytomegalovirus infection. Study-wide background: CMV infection and matching HLA type were both indicated by public TCR beta signatures. Notes on the study in general: CMV carriers having the relevant HLA were flagged by cumulative public TCR beta family frequency. CMV-specific HLA-C-restricted TCR beta clonotypes dominated the ex vivo response.

CDR3 length: 13 amino acids. V lost 4 bases and J 2 bases, leaving 5 bases between the germline ends. Germline V gives CDR1 SGHTA, CDR2 FQGNSA. This clonotype was picked up many times. Its specificity is unknown. TCRdb ran MiXCR on the reads and lists one entry per CDR3 protein. Counted here are more than 400,000 distinct CDR3 sequences, about a quarter occurring once; the ten biggest clones make up around 13%. The specimen was PBMCs. This TCR was sampled from a human donor in good health (CMV status not recorded). Some clones in this sample may be carry-over from other donors' samples. The chain employs TRBV7-2 and TRBJ2-2; no clear D gene. CDR3 region: CASSSHNTGELFF. The CDR3 DNA follows: TGTGCCAGCAGCTCCCACAACACCGGGGAGCTGTTTTTT.